Listed below are T cell receptor beta chains from one sample, sequenced in a study of identical twins. MiXCR was run by TCRdb on the 5' RACE reads, yielding one entry per CDR3 protein. The top ten hold less than 12% of the sample, which has about 240,000 distinct CDR3 sequences, over 9.5% seen once. The sequenced sample was memory T cells sorted from blood. The receptor source for this set is a man aged 50 or older in good health. The CDR3 runs from the conserved cysteine through the conserved F or W. A D gene is named only where the DNA matches it firmly. Only part of the rows carry a size: once, few, many, or a class if the clone is expanded.

size: many
V: TRBV6-2/TRBV6-3
J: TRBJ1-1
D: NA
CDR3: CASSYSLGTEAFF
DNA: TGTGCCAGCAGTTACTCGTTGGGCACTGAAGCTTTCTTT

size: NA
V: TRBV3-1
J: TRBJ2-5
D: TRBD2
CDR3: CASSPGTSRQETQYF
DNA: TGTGCCAGCAGCCCGGGGACTAGCCGGCAAGAGACCCAGTACTTC

size: NA
V: TRBV10-2
J: TRBJ2-2
D: NA
CDR3: CASRLGGETGELFF
DNA: TGCGCCAGCCGATTGGGGGGAGAGACCGGGGAGCTGTTTTTT

size: NA
V: TRBV20-1
J: TRBJ2-1
D: TRBD2
CDR3: CSATRTSGRGSNEQFF
DNA: TGCAGTGCTACCCGGACTAGCGGGAGAGGGTCCAATGAGCAGTTCTTC

size: many
V: TRBV4-2
J: TRBJ2-1
D: NA
CDR3: CASSQDWNSEQFF
DNA: TGTGCCAGCAGCCAAGATTGGAACAGTGAGCAGTTCTTC

size: NA
V: TRBV27
J: TRBJ1-1
D: NA
CDR3: CASSLYGFGNTEAFF
DNA: TGTGCCAGCAGTTTATATGGGTTTGGGAACACTGAAGCTTTCTTT

size: many
V: TRBV20-1
J: TRBJ1-5
D: NA
CDR3: CSARVGAPGQPQHF
DNA: TGCAGTGCTAGAGTGGGGGCGCCTGGTCAGCCCCAGCATTTT

size: NA
V: TRBV11-1
J: TRBJ2-1
D: NA
CDR3: CASSLTSWRMLSYNEQFF
DNA: TGTGCCAGCAGCTTAACTAGCTGGAGGATGCTCTCCTACAATGAGCAGTTCTTC

size: few
V: TRBV29-1
J: TRBJ2-1
D: TRBD2
CDR3: CSGELTSETSYNEQFF
DNA: TGCAGCGGGGAGCTGACTAGCGAAACCTCCTACAATGAGCAGTTCTTC

size: NA
V: TRBV12-3/TRBV12-4
J: TRBJ2-4
D: TRBD2
CDR3: CASSLAGGKNIQYF
DNA: TGTGCCAGCAGTTTAGCGGGGGGGAAAAACATTCAGTACTTC

size: many
V: TRBV5-5
J: TRBJ2-3
D: NA
CDR3: CASSERTGTDTQYF
DNA: TGTGCCAGCAGCGAACGGACAGGCACAGATACGCAGTATTTT

size: NA
V: TRBV9
J: TRBJ2-1
D: NA
CDR3: CASSVGYGYDEQFF
DNA: TGTGCCAGCAGCGTAGGATACGGGTACGATGAGCAGTTCTTC

size: few
V: TRBV19
J: TRBJ2-7
D: NA
CDR3: CASSRGLLGYEQYF
DNA: TGTGCCAGTAGTCGGGGGCTTTTGGGCTACGAGCAGTACTTC

size: few
V: TRBV18
J: TRBJ2-1
D: NA
CDR3: CASSLAAHGMHEQFF
DNA: TGTGCCAGCTCACTCGCGGCCCACGGCATGCATGAGCAGTTCTTC

size: many
V: TRBV12-3/TRBV12-4
J: TRBJ2-5
D: TRBD2
CDR3: CASRASGGETQYF
DNA: TGTGCCAGCAGAGCTAGCGGGGGGGAGACCCAGTACTTC

size: many
V: TRBV12-3/TRBV12-4
J: TRBJ2-1
D: TRBD2
CDR3: CASRSTSRNEQFF
DNA: TGTGCCAGCAGATCGACTAGCAGGAATGAGCAGTTCTTC

size: NA
V: TRBV20-1
J: TRBJ1-2
D: NA
CDR3: CSARDTRISGYTF
DNA: TGCAGTGCTAGAGATACCCGGATCTCTGGCTACACCTTC

size: NA
V: TRBV9
J: TRBJ2-1
D: TRBD1
CDR3: CASDREGNEQFF
DNA: TGTGCCAGCGACAGGGAAGGCAATGAGCAGTTCTTC

size: NA
V: TRBV3-1
J: TRBJ1-2
D: NA
CDR3: CASSQVKWGYGYTF
DNA: TGTGCCAGCAGCCAAGTTAAGTGGGGATATGGCTACACCTTC

size: many
V: TRBV12-3/TRBV12-4
J: TRBJ1-3
D: NA
CDR3: CASSLRDNADTIYF
DNA: TGTGCCAGCAGTTTAAGGGACAACGCGGACACCATATATTTT

size: many
V: TRBV28
J: TRBJ2-1
D: TRBD1
CDR3: CASSIDRGIRNEQFF
DNA: TGTGCCAGCAGCATAGACAGGGGAATCAGGAATGAGCAGTTCTTC

size: NA
V: TRBV19
J: TRBJ1-5
D: TRBD1
CDR3: CASSVDRALQPQHF
DNA: TGTGCCAGTAGTGTCGACAGGGCACTACAGCCCCAGCATTTT

size: many
V: TRBV20-1
J: TRBJ2-3
D: NA
CDR3: CSARLALTDTQYF
DNA: TGCAGTGCTAGACTAGCGTTGACAGATACGCAGTATTTT

size: many
V: TRBV7-2
J: TRBJ1-2
D: NA
CDR3: CASSFQGSYGYTF
DNA: TGTGCCAGCAGCTTCCAGGGCTCCTATGGCTACACCTTC

size: NA
V: TRBV28
J: TRBJ2-1
D: NA
CDR3: CASSPRGSGIDEQFF
DNA: TGTGCCAGCAGTCCCCGCGGTAGCGGAATCGATGAGCAGTTCTTC

size: few
V: TRBV29-1
J: TRBJ1-2
D: NA
CDR3: CSSRGGDKGNYGYTF
DNA: TGCAGCTCAAGGGGAGGGGACAAGGGGAACTATGGCTACACCTTC

size: many
V: TRBV4-1
J: TRBJ1-6
D: NA
CDR3: CASSQTDSPLHF
DNA: TGCGCCAGCAGCCAAACGGATTCACCCCTCCACTTT

size: many
V: TRBV4-2
J: TRBJ2-7
D: NA
CDR3: CASSQGQGAGNRYEQYF
DNA: TGTGCCAGCAGCCAAGGACAGGGCGCGGGAAATCGATACGAGCAGTACTTC

size: NA
V: TRBV10-3
J: TRBJ1-2
D: TRBD1
CDR3: CAISEGPGTGTPTQNYGYTF
DNA: TGTGCCATCAGTGAGGGTCCCGGGACAGGCACCCCTACCCAGAACTATGGCTACACCTTC

size: NA
V: TRBV5-5
J: TRBJ1-5
D: NA
CDR3: CASSLGGSQWQPQHF
DNA: TGTGCCAGCAGCTTGGGGGGTTCCCAATGGCAGCCCCAGCATTTT

size: many
V: TRBV5-1
J: TRBJ2-1
D: NA
CDR3: CASSSGMQNNEQFF
DNA: TGCGCCAGCAGCTCCGGGATGCAAAACAATGAGCAGTTCTTC

size: NA
V: TRBV5-1
J: TRBJ2-2
D: NA
CDR3: CASSLGGPIGTGELFF
DNA: TGCGCCAGCAGTCTGGGGGGCCCCATCGGGACCGGGGAGCTGTTTTTT

size: NA
V: TRBV9
J: TRBJ2-1
D: NA
CDR3: CASSVGVSDNEQFF
DNA: TGTGCCAGCAGCGTGGGGGTTTCTGACAATGAGCAGTTCTTC

size: few
V: TRBV11-3
J: TRBJ2-1
D: TRBD2
CDR3: CASSSRGGSVDEQFF
DNA: TGTGCCAGCAGTTCTAGGGGCGGGAGTGTTGATGAGCAGTTCTTC

size: NA
V: TRBV28
J: TRBJ1-5
D: NA
CDR3: CASSKGLDSNQPQHF
DNA: TGTGCCAGCTCCAAAGGGCTAGATAGCAATCAGCCCCAGCATTTT

size: few
V: TRBV7-8
J: TRBJ1-5
D: NA
CDR3: CASSISLRQPQHF
DNA: TGTGCCAGCAGCATCTCTCTACGCCAGCCCCAGCATTTT

size: few
V: TRBV3-1
J: TRBJ2-7
D: NA
CDR3: CASSQEGVGAQYF
DNA: TGTGCCAGCAGCCAAGAAGGGGTCGGTGCGCAGTACTTC

size: NA
V: TRBV6-4
J: TRBJ2-7
D: TRBD1
CDR3: CARPTGTGIYEQYF
DNA: TGTGCCAGACCAACCGGGACAGGGATCTACGAGCAGTACTTC

size: NA
V: TRBV10-3
J: TRBJ2-7
D: TRBD1
CDR3: CAISESRGPDEQYF
DNA: TGTGCCATCAGTGAGTCCAGGGGGCCAGACGAGCAGTACTTC

size: many
V: TRBV5-6
J: TRBJ2-7
D: TRBD2
CDR3: CASSATGTRSYEQYF
DNA: TGTGCCAGCAGCGCGACCGGGACTAGGAGCTACGAGCAGTACTTC

size: few
V: TRBV10-3
J: TRBJ2-3
D: TRBD1
CDR3: CAISEPGTATDTQYF
DNA: TGTGCCATCAGTGAACCGGGGACAGCCACAGATACGCAGTATTTT